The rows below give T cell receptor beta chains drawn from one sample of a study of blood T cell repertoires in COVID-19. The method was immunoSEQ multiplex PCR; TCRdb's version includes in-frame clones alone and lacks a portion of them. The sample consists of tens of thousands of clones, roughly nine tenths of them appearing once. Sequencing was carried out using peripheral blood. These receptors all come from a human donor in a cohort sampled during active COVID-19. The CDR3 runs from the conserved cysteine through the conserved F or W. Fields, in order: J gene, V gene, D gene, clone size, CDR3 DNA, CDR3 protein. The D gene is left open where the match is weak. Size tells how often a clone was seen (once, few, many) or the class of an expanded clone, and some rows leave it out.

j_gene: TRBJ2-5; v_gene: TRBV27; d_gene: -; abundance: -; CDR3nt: TGTGCCAGCAGTCTAGTAGTCGGGGAGTGGGAGACCCAGTACTTC; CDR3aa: CASSLVVGEWETQYF
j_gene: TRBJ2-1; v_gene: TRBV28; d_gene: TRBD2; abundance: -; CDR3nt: TGTGCCACCCGGGGACTAGCGGGAGTTGGCTACAATGAGCAGTTCTTC; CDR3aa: CATRGLAGVGYNEQFF
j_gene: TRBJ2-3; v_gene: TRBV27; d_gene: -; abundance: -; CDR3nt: TGTGCCAGCAAACCCGCCAGGGAAACAGATACGCAGTATTTT; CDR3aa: CASKPARETDTQYF
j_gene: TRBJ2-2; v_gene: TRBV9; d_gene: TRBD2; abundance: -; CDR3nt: TGTGCCAGCAGCGTAGTTAGGACTAGCGGGAGCACCGGGGAGCTGTTTTTT; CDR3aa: CASSVVRTSGSTGELFF
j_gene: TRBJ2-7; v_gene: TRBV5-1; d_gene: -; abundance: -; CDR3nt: TGCGCCAGCAGCTTGGCTGGGGGGATTACCTACGAGCAGTACTTC; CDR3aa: CASSLAGGITYEQYF
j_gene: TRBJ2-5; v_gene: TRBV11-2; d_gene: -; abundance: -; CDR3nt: TGTGCCAGCAGCTTAGTGGCTAGCGCGCAAGAGACCCAGTACTTC; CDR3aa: CASSLVASAQETQYF
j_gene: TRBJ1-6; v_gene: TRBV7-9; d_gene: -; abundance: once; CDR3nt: TGTGCCAGCAGCGTCCAGGGGATTAATTCACCCCTCCACTTT; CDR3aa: CASSVQGINSPLHF
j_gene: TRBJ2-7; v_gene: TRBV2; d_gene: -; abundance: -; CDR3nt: TGTGCCAGCAGCGTTGGGACATTGGGGGCCTCCTACGAGCAGTACTTC; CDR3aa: CASSVGTLGASYEQYF
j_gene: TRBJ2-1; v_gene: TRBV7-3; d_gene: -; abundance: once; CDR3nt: TGTGCCAGCAGCCGCCGACAGGCACTTTACAATGAGCAGTTCTTC; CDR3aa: CASSRRQALYNEQFF
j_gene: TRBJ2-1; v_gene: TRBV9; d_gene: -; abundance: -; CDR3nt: TGTGCCAGCAGCGTAGTTGGTAGCTCCTACAATGAGCAGTTCTTC; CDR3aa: CASSVVGSSYNEQFF
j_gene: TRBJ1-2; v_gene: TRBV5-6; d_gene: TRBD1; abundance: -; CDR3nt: TGTGCCAGCAGCTTGGGTTACACAGGGGGCGCCGGCTATGGCTACACCTTC; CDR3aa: CASSLGYTGGAGYGYTF
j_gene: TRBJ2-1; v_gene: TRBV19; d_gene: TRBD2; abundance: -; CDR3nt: TGTGCCAGTAGGACTAGCGGTCCCTCCTACAATGAGCAGTTCTTC; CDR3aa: CASRTSGPSYNEQFF
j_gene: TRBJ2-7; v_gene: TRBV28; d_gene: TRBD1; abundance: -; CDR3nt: TGTGCCAGCAGTTGGGTGAGGGACAGGGGTTCATGGAGCTCCTACGAGCAGTACTTC; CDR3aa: CASSWVRDRGSWSSYEQYF
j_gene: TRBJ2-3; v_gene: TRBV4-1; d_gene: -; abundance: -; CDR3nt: TGCGCCAGCAGCCAGAGGAGAACAGGCCCCCCGCAGTATTTT; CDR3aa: CASSQRRTGPPQYF
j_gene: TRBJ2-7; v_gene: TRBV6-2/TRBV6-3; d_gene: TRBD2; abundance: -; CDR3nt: TGTGCCAGCAGTTACCCAGCGGGGAGGGCCGGGGAGCACGAGCAGTACTTC; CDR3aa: CASSYPAGRAGEHEQYF
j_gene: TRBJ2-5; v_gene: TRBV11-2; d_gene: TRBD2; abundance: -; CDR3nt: TGTGCCAGCAGCTTTGGGGGGGTGGAGACCCAGTACTTC; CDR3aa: CASSFGGVETQYF
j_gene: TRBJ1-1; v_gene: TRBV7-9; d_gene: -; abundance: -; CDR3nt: TGTGCCAGCAGCTTGCGGGGCATGAACACTGAAGCTTTCTTT; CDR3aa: CASSLRGMNTEAFF
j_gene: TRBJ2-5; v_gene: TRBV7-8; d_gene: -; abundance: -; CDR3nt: TGTGCCAGCAGCTTAGCTAGCGGAGAGACCCAGTACTTC; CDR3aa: CASSLASGETQYF
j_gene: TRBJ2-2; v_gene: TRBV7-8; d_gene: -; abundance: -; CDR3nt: TGTGCCAGCAGCCAAGGGGGTTTGACCGGGGAGCTGTTTTTT; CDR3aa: CASSQGGLTGELFF
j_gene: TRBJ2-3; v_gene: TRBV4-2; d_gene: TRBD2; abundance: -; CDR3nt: TGTGCCAGCAGCCAAGATTCTGGGACTAGCCCTACAGATACGCAGTATTTT; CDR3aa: CASSQDSGTSPTDTQYF
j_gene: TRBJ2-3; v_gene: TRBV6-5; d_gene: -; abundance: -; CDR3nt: TGTGCCAGCAGCCCGGGACTTGGCACAGATACGCAGTATTTT; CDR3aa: CASSPGLGTDTQYF
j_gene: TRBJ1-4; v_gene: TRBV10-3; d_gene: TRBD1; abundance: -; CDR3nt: TGTGCCTCGAGGACAGGGGTAAATGAAAAACTGTTTTTT; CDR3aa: CASRTGVNEKLFF
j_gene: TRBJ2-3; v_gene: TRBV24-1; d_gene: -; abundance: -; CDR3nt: TGTGCCACCAGTGATTGGGCAGGGAGCACAGATACGCAGTATTTT; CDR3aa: CATSDWAGSTDTQYF
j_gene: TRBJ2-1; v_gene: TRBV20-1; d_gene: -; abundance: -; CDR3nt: TGCAGTGCTAGTATCGTGGCAGGGTGGGATGAGCAGTTCTTC; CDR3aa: CSASIVAGWDEQFF
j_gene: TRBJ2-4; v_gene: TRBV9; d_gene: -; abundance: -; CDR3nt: TGTGCCAGCAGCCCCCGGCCGGGGATAAACATTCAGTACTTC; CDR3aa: CASSPRPGINIQYF
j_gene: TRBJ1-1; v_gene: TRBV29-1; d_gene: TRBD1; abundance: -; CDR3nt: TGCAGCGTTCAGGGGGCGCGAGACACTGAAGCTTTCTTT; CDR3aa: CSVQGARDTEAFF
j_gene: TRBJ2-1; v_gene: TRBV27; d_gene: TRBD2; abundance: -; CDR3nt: TGTGCCAGCAGTTACCAGACTAGCGGGAGGGCAAGCGAGCAGTTCTTC; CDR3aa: CASSYQTSGRASEQFF
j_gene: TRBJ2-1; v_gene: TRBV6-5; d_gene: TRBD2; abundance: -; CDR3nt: TGTGCCATCAAAGCGGGAGAAGATACGTACGATGAGCAGTTCTTC; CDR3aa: CAIKAGEDTYDEQFF
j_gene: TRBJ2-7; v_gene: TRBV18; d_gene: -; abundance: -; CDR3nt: TGTGCCAGCTCACAAAGACAGCCCTCCTACGAGCAGTACTTC; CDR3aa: CASSQRQPSYEQYF
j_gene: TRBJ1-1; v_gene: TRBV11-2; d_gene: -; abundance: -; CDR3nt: TGTGCCAGCAGCTTGGAGCCTCTTGACACTGAAGCTTTCTTT; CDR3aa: CASSLEPLDTEAFF
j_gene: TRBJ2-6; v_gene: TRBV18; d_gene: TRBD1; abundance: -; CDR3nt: TGTGCCAGCTCACCGACAGGGGCTGGGGCCAACGTCCTGACTTTC; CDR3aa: CASSPTGAGANVLTF
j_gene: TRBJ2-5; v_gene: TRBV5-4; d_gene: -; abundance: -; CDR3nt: TGTGCCAGCAGCTTGCAAGGGAGGGAGACCCAGTACTTC; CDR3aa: CASSLQGRETQYF
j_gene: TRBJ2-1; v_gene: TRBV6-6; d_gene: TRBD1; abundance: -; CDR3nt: TGTGCCAGCAGTTCCAGGGGGACTGAGCAGTTCTTC; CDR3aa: CASSSRGTEQFF
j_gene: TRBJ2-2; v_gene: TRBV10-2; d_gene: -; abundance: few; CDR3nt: TGCGCCAGCAGTGAGATCCCGAGGACTGGGGAGCTGTTTTTT; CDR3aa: CASSEIPRTGELFF
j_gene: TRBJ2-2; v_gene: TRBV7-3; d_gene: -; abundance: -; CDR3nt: TGTGCCAGCAGTAACGGTCCCGGGGAGCTGTTTTTT; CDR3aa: CASSNGPGELFF
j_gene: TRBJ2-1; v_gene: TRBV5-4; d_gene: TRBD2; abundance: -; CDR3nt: TGTGCCAGCAGCTTGGACGGCGGGAGCTCCTACAATGAGCAGTTCTTC; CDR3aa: CASSLDGGSSYNEQFF
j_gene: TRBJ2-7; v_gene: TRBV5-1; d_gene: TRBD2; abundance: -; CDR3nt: TGCGCCAGCAGCTTGGAAGGAGCGGGAGGGCTGGACGAGCAGTACTTC; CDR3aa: CASSLEGAGGLDEQYF
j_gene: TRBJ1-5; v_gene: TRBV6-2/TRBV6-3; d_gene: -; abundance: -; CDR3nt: TGTGCCAGCAGCCGTGCGGAGCAGCCCCAGCATTTT; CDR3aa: CASSRAEQPQHF
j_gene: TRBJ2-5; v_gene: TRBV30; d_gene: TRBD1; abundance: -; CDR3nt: TGTGCCTGGAGTAGCAGGGGGCCCCTCCCAGGGACCCAGTACTTC; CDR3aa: CAWSSRGPLPGTQYF
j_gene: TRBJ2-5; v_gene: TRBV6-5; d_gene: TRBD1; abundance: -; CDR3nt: TGTGCCAGCATTTTACAGGGGGTGACCCAGTACTTC; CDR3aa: CASILQGVTQYF
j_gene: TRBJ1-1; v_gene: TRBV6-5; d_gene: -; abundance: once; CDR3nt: TGTGCCACCCGGGGGGGCCGAGTGACTGAAGCTTTCTTT; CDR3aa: CATRGGRVTEAFF
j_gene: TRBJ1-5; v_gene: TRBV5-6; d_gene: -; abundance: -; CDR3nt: TGTGCCAGCAGCTTGAGTGAGGTCAATCAGCCCCAGCATTTT; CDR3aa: CASSLSEVNQPQHF
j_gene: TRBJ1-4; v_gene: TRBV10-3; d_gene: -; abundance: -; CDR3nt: TGTGCCATCAGTGAGCTGCGGGACGGTAATGAAAAACTGTTTTTT; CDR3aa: CAISELRDGNEKLFF
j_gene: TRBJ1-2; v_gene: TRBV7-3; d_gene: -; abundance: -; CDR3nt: TGTGCCAGCAGCTTAAAAGGGACAAAACGCGGGAACTATGGCTACACCTTC; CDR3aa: CASSLKGTKRGNYGYTF
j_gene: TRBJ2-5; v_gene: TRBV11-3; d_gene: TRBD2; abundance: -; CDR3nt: TGTGCCAGCATATTTGGGGGAGGGCGGGAGACCCAGTACTTC; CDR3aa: CASIFGGGRETQYF
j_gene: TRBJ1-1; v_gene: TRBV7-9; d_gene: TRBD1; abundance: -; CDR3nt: TGTGCCAGCAGCTTAAAGGGGACAGTGAACACTGAAGCTTTCTTT; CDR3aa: CASSLKGTVNTEAFF
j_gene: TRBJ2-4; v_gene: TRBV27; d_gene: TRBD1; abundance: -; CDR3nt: TGTGCCAGCAGTTCCCAACAGGGGTTAGCCAAAAACATTCAGTACTTC; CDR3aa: CASSSQQGLAKNIQYF
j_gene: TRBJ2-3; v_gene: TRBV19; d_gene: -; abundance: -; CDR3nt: TGTGCCAGTGGAAACGGGGGATCCACAGATACGCAGTATTTT; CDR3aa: CASGNGGSTDTQYF
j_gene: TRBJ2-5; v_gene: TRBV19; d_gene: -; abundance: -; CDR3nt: TGTGCCAGTAGTCCCGGGATCCAAGAGACCCAGTACTTC; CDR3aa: CASSPGIQETQYF
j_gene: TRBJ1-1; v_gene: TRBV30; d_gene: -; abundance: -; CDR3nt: TGTGCCTGGAGTCTTGCGGACTCCGGAGCGGATGAAGCTTTCTTT; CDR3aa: CAWSLADSGADEAFF
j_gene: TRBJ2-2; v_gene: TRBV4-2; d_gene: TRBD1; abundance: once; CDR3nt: TGTGCCTCACGGACAGGGGGGGATTCTGGGGAGCTGTTTTTT; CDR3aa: CASRTGGDSGELFF
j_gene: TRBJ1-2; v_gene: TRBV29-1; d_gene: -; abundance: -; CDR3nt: TGCAGCGTTGAAGTAGTGGGGGCCGGTGGCTACACCTTC; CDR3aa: CSVEVVGAGGYTF
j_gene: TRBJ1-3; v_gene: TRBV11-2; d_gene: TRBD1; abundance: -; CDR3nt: TGTGCCAGCAGTCCCGGGAACAGGGGGAACACCATATATTTT; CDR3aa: CASSPGNRGNTIYF
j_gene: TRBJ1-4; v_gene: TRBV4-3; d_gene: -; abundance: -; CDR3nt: TGCGCCAGCAGCCTATCCGGGACTCCTGCCACTAATGAAAAACTGTTTTTT; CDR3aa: CASSLSGTPATNEKLFF
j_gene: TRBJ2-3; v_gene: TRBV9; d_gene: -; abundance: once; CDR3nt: TGTGCCAGCAGCCTAGTCCCTCTAGGGGGGGCGGATACGCAGTATTTT; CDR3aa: CASSLVPLGGADTQYF
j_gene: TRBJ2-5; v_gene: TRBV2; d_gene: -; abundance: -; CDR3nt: TGTGCCAGCACAGGTTGGGCAGGGGCTTTAGGGACCCAGTACTTC; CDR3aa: CASTGWAGALGTQYF
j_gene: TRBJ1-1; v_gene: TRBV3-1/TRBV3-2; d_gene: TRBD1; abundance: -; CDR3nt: TGTGCCAGCAGCCTGGGACAGACGAACACTGAAGCTTTCTTT; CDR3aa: CASSLGQTNTEAFF